This T cell receptor (beta chain) was found in a study of chemoradiotherapy in HPV16-positive cancers (dated by TCRdb to 2021 to 2024). Concerning the study at large: Candidate HPV-specific T-cell clones and common TCR motifs were defined by functional T-cell assays performed on cells from a couple of HPV16-positive patients. The study asked whether T-cell immunity against the HPV oncoproteins E6 and E7 changes during chemoradiotherapy and whether it affects survival. The candidate HPV-specific TCRs and motifs were subsequently tracked in TCR repertoires obtained from approximately 86 patients with HPV-related cancers. The study at large found these results: In HPV16-positive patients, expansion of HPV-responsive T cells during chemoradiotherapy was found to be associated with improved recurrence-free survival. Expansion of candidate HPV-specific clones and E7-related TCR motifs was observed in the tumor microenvironment during treatment, whereas no such expansion was observed for non-HPV-specific T cells. The functional definition of HPV-specific T cells came from only a couple of HPV16-positive patients, and the survival association was reported for HPV16-positive patients.

Repertoires were sampled repeatedly over the course of chemoradiotherapy, so clonal expansion could be followed in the tumor microenvironment. V loses 3 bases at its end and J loses 5 bases; junction bases beyond the gene matches: 10. The germline V gene supplies CDR1 MDHEN and CDR2 SYDVKM. The CDR3 covers 16 residues, taking in both the cysteine and the phenylalanine. Just the 48-base CDR3 DNA is kept, in frame starting at base 1. This clone has only one observation. Its antigen remains undetermined. Qualities for individual bases were not recorded, and no much larger clone is one base off. The receptor library was made with the immunoSEQ multiplex PCR assay. TCRdb provides this immuneACCESS table in a form limited to in-frame rearrangements. Some clones are lacking; in checked studies, under half of them reflect an unresolved V gene, and why the rest are absent is not known. This sample holds 25,000 to 40,000 clones; about 91% were observed only once. Jointly, the top ten make up under 5.5% of the sample.

The clonotype comes from a human donor with HPV-associated anogenital cancer. Sequenced here: blood, sampled from a patient who underwent chemoradiotherapy. This receptor chain uses TRBV28 and TRBJ2-4; TRBD2 aligns with 7 central bases. The CDR3 protein is CASSFSTAAGENIQYF. In nucleotides, the sequence is TGTGCCAGCAGTTTCTCGACGGCGGCGGGGGAAAACATTCAGTACTTC. Beyond the CDR3, the reference TRBV28 and TRBJ2-4 genes provide the residues; the full variable domain reads: DVKVTQSSRYLVKRTGEKVFLECVQDMDHENMFWYRQDPGLGLRLIYFSYDVKMKEKGDIPEGYSVSREKKERFSLILESASTNQTSMYLCASSFSTAAGENIQYFGAGTRLSVL.